These 19 T cell receptor beta chains were sequenced from one sample in a study of cytomegalovirus exposure and HLA in healthy donors. TCRdb's table, derived via immunoSEQ multiplex PCR, lists solely in-frame clones and lacks some. The data show 150,000 to 200,000 clones, roughly 89% seen once. The sequenced sample consisted of PBMCs. These receptors all stem from a woman aged 18-30 years in good health and CMV-seropositive.

The rearrangement uses TRBV30 and TRBJ2-6; 10 bases match TRBD2. The CDR3 extends over 22 amino acids. Germline V CDR1 and CDR2: GTSNPN, SVGIG (reference sequence). V dropped 3 bases and J dropped 0; count of bases not matched to a gene: 20. The CDR3 loop is CAWSRYWTRGLAGDSGANVLTF. Here the CDR3 DNA reads TGTGCCTGGAGCCGGTATTGGACACGAGGGCTAGCGGGAGACTCTGGGGCCAACGTCCTGACTTTC.

The chain links TRBV30 to TRBJ2-5; a weak D match, TRBD1 (5 bases). Trimming stripped 5 bases from V and 9 bases from J, with 10 bases between. Germline CDR1 reads GTSNPN; CDR2 reads SVGIG (reference sequence). The CDR3 spans 10 residues. In nucleotides, the CDR3 is TGTGCCTGGGGCCTAGGGGCCCAGTACTTC. It specifies CAWGLGAQYF.

The rearrangement uses TRBV7-2 and TRBJ2-1, with D possibly being TRBD2 (6 bases). This CDR3 is 14 amino acids long. CDR1 and CDR2 from the germline V gene are SGHTA and FQGNSA. Trimming removed 6 bases from V and 8 bases from J, with 17 bases in between. The CDR3 region has the DNA TGTGCCAGCAGTGATCCGGGAGTCAGCGATGAGCAGTTCTTC. Its protein product is CASSDPGVSDEQFF.

The V call is TRBV5-5, the J call TRBJ1-3, with D perhaps matching TRBD1 (6 bases). V gave up 3 bases and J gave up 2 bases, with 12 bases separating them. Germline loops: CDR1 SGHKS, CDR2 YYEKEE (reference sequence). The CDR3 totals 15 residues. The CDR3 loop reads CASSYRDNTGNTIYF. The DNA of the CDR3 is TGTGCCAGCAGCTACCGGGACAATACTGGAAACACCATATATTTT.

A word on this clone: A junction boundary mismatches the germline segment, possibly from a read error. The J gene is TRBJ2-7, the V gene TRBV10-3; a weak D match, TRBD1 (6 bases). This CDR3 is 13 amino acids long. Per the germline V gene, CDR1 is ENHRY and CDR2 is SYGVKD. CDR3 in amino acids: CAISENTPQGEDF. As DNA, the CDR3 is TGTGCCATCAGTGAAAATACACCACAGGGAGAGGACTTC.

CDR3 in amino acids: CASSPRSVNTEAFF. DNA of the CDR3: TGCGCCAGCAGCCCCAGGTCCGTGAACACTGAAGCTTTCTTT. The genes are TRBV5-1 and TRBJ1-1; D gene uncertain. V lost 4 bases, J lost 0 bases, and 10 bases lay in between. The CDR3 is 14 amino acids. Germline values: CDR1 SGHRS, CDR2 YFSETQ.

J is TRBJ1-1 and V is TRBV11-3; maybe TRBD1 (6 bases). V was clipped by 3 bases and J by 5 bases, with 10 bases between them. The CDR3 sequence is 13 residues long. Germline V CDR1 and CDR2: SGHNT, YENEEA. The CDR3 sequence: CASSFGGATEAFF. DNA of the CDR3: TGTGCCAGCAGCTTCGGGGGGGCGACTGAAGCTTTCTTT.

This chain uses TRBV15 with TRBJ1-1; a weak D match, TRBD1 (5 bases). The V gene lost 2 bases and the J gene lost 1 base, with 14 bases spanning the gap. CDR1 is LNHNV and CDR2 is YYDKDF in the germline V gene (reference sequence). The CDR3 runs to 16 residues. CDR3 region: CATSRSRTFSNTEAFF. The CDR3 DNA sequence: TGTGCCACCAGCAGATCTAGGACATTTTCGAACACTGAAGCTTTCTTT.

This chain uses TRBV6-5 with TRBJ2-7; 7 bases line up with TRBD1. Germline CDR1 MNHEY, CDR2 SVGAGI. Losses at the gene ends were 6 bases for V and 5 bases for J; bases not matched to a gene: 10. This CDR3 has 14 amino acids. The CDR3 DNA reads as TGTGCCAGCAGCCGTGACGGAGGACAGGACGAGCAGTACTTC. As protein: CASSRDGGQDEQYF.

The V call is TRBV6-6, the J call TRBJ2-3; 7 bases match TRBD2. J was trimmed by 2 bases and V by 6 bases; bases with no gene match: 11. This CDR3 comprises 16 residues. Looked up from germline, CDR1 is MNHNY and CDR2 is SVGAGI (reference sequence). CDR3 residues: CASRSVEAGNTDTQYF. The DNA for the CDR3 is TGTGCCAGCAGGTCCGTTGAAGCGGGGAACACAGATACGCAGTATTTT.

This rearrangement joins TRBV2 to TRBJ1-1; D is undetermined. Germline assignment: CDR1 SNHLY and CDR2 FYNNEI. The ends were cut back, 6 bases at V and 2 bases at J, with 4 bases in the middle. CDR3 length equals 11 residues. DNA for the CDR3: TGTGCCAGCAGGCGCAACACTGAAGCTTTCTTT. This translates into CASRRNTEAFF.

This rearrangement joins TRBV27 to TRBJ2-3; D is perhaps TRBD1 (6 bases). This CDR3 has 13 residues. Looked up from germline, CDR1 is MNHEY and CDR2 is SMNVEV (reference sequence). This CDR3 is CARGLGCIDTQYF. As DNA, the CDR3 is TGTGCTAGGGGGTTGGGCTGCATCGATACGCAGTATTTT.

The chain uses TRBV6-5 and TRBJ1-1; 7 bases are shared with TRBD1. V shed 4 bases, J shed 12 bases, and the junction held 8 bases outside the gene matches. Germline loops: CDR1 MNHEY, CDR2 SVGAGI. This CDR3 comprises 12 residues. The DNA of the CDR3 is TGTGCCAGCAGTTTACAGGGGTGGCAACCTTTCTTT. It yields the protein CASSLQGWQPFF.

This rearrangement joins TRBV10-3 to TRBJ2-1, with TRBD2 matching over 9 bases. V lost 3 bases, J lost 4 bases, and 7 bases stayed unmatched. CDR1 is ENHRY, CDR2 SYGVKD, per germline. The length of the CDR3 is 16 residues. CDR3: CAISDGTTSGYNEQFF. CDR3 coding DNA: TGTGCCATCAGTGACGGGACTACTAGCGGGTACAATGAGCAGTTCTTC.

The rearrangement uses TRBV6-5 and TRBJ1-1, with D possibly being TRBD1 (5 bases). Trimming removed 2 bases at V and 0 bases at J, with 10 bases between. The CDR3 has 15 amino acids. The germline gives CDR1 MNHEY, CDR2 SVGAGI. CDR3 amino acids: CASSYDRFMNTEAFF. In DNA, the CDR3 is TGTGCCAGCAGTTACGACAGATTCATGAACACTGAAGCTTTCTTT.

The V call is TRBV5-1, the J call TRBJ2-5; TRBD1 is a possible D gene (6 bases). Germline-derived CDR1 and CDR2 are SGHRS and YFSETQ. V was shortened by 4 bases and J by 2 bases, with 9 bases between the two germline ends. The CDR3 contains 13 residues. The CDR3 sequence: CASSQGSQETQYF. The DNA for the CDR3 is TGCGCCAGCAGCCAGGGGTCTCAAGAGACCCAGTACTTC.

The chain has TRBV5-8 and TRBJ2-1, with 12 bases aligning to TRBD2. CDR1 SGHTS and CDR2 YDEGEE come from the germline V gene. This CDR3 is built from 18 residues. After removal of 4 bases from V and 6 bases from J, the junction contained 14 bases not matched to a gene. CDR3: CASSVRSPTSGRGNEQFF. In nucleotides, the CDR3 is TGTGCCAGCAGCGTCCGTTCTCCGACTAGCGGGAGAGGCAATGAGCAGTTCTTC.

The chain couples TRBV19 to TRBJ2-7, with TRBD1 matching over 8 bases. V lost 6 bases to trimming and J lost 8 bases; unmatched junction nucleotides: 12. The CDR3 length is 14 residues. Germline loops: CDR1 LNHDA, CDR2 SQIVND (reference sequence). CDR3 in amino acids: CASRTKGQATKQYF. CDR3 nucleotides: TGTGCCAGTAGAACTAAGGGACAGGCTACAAAGCAGTACTTC. The variable domain in full, completed from reference TRBV19 and TRBJ2-7, reads DGGITQSPKYLFRKEGQNVTLSCEQNLNHDAMYWYRQDPGQGLRLIYYSQIVNDFQKGDIAEGYSVSREKKESFPLTVTSAQKNPTAFYLCASRTKGQATKQYFGPGTRLTVT.

As for this clone: Possible read error: a much larger clone is one base away. The chain combines TRBV28 with TRBJ2-7, with a weak D call TRBD2 (5 bases). Germline assignment: CDR1 MDHEN and CDR2 SYDVKM. This CDR3 contains 12 residues. V was shortened by 5 bases and J by 5 bases, with 10 bases between the two germline ends. CDR3 nucleotide sequence: TGTGCCAGCAGTGAAACGGGGAACGAGCAGTACTTC. Amino acids: CASSETGNEQYF.